A selection of T cell receptor beta chains follows, all from one sample in a study of T cells after yellow fever vaccination. MiXCR, applied by TCRdb to the 5' RACE reads, yields one record per CDR3 protein. The sample holds 90,000 to 130,000 distinct CDR3 sequences, under 9% seen once. Material: CD8+ T cells sorted from PBMCs, obtained 45 days after the yellow fever booster vaccination. The source of these receptors is a man aged 25-45 years who received the YFV17D yellow fever vaccine. Both conserved end residues are part of each CDR3. The D gene is left open where the match is weak. Clone size appears in some rows only: once, few, many, or a class for an expanded clone.

>many|TRBJ2-5|-|TRBV7-8
CASSLDQTQYF
TGTGCCAGCAGCTTAGACCAGACCCAGTACTTC
>many|TRBJ1-2|TRBD1|TRBV20-1
CSALDRVNNYGYTF
TGCAGTGCGTTGGACAGGGTGAATAATTATGGCTACACCTTC
>many|TRBJ2-7|-|TRBV5-1
CASSFRPKNEQYF
TGCGCCAGCAGCTTTCGACCGAAAAACGAGCAGTACTTC
>many|TRBJ2-3|TRBD2|TRBV18
CASSPSSTSGRQRTDTQYF
TGTGCCAGCTCACCATCTTCGACTAGCGGGAGACAACGCACAGATACGCAGTATTTT
>many|TRBJ2-5|TRBD1|TRBV27
CASSIGTGRLETQYF
TGTGCCAGCAGTATTGGGACAGGGAGATTGGAGACCCAGTACTTC
>many|TRBJ1-5|TRBD1|TRBV3-1
CASSEDSDRVCQPQHF
TGTGCCAGCAGCGAAGACTCGGACAGGGTATGTCAGCCCCAGCATTTT
>many|TRBJ2-7|-|TRBV12-3/TRBV12-4
CASSFQFYEQYF
TGTGCCAGCAGTTTCCAATTCTACGAGCAGTACTTC
>many|TRBJ2-7|-|TRBV20-1
CSAIQYANYEQYF
TGCAGTGCGATCCAGTATGCCAATTACGAGCAGTACTTC
>many|TRBJ2-7|-|TRBV7-9
CASSLISRDEQYF
TGTGCCAGCAGCTTAATTTCCCGAGACGAGCAGTACTTC
>many|TRBJ2-1|-|TRBV4-3
CASSQEGLGYNEQFF
TGCGCCAGCAGCCAAGAGGGGCTGGGCTACAATGAGCAGTTCTTC
>-|TRBJ2-1|TRBD2|TRBV10-3
CAISATSWAGGSYNEQFF
TGTGCCATCAGTGCAACGAGTTGGGCCGGGGGGAGCTACAATGAGCAGTTCTTC
>many|TRBJ2-5|-|TRBV29-1
CSVEDYQETQYF
TGCAGCGTGGAGGACTATCAAGAGACCCAGTACTTC
>-|TRBJ2-7|-|TRBV13
CASSLSPSSEQYF
TGTGCCAGCAGCTTAAGCCCCTCTAGCGAGCAGTACTTC
>many|TRBJ1-1|-|TRBV27
CASSFPPPGSGNTEAFF
TGTGCCAGCAGTTTCCCCCCTCCAGGGTCTGGGAACACTGAAGCTTTCTTT
>few|TRBJ2-1|TRBD2|TRBV7-9
CASSLWAGEFPYNEQFF
TGTGCCAGCAGCTTATGGGCGGGAGAATTCCCCTACAATGAGCAGTTCTTC
>many|TRBJ2-5|-|TRBV12-3/TRBV12-4
CASSSPPHGVKETQYF
TGTGCCAGCAGTTCCCCCCCCCACGGGGTGAAAGAGACCCAGTACTTC
>-|TRBJ2-5|-|TRBV20-1
CSASRLAATRNQETQYF
TGCAGTGCTAGTAGGTTAGCGGCAACTAGAAATCAAGAGACCCAGTACTTC
>few|TRBJ1-2|-|TRBV10-3
CAISGQEHGYTF
TGTGCCATCAGTGGACAGGAGCATGGCTACACCTTC
>few|TRBJ2-7|-|TRBV20-1
CSARPPDGYEQYF
TGCAGTGCTAGACCCCCGGACGGATACGAGCAGTACTTC
>few|TRBJ1-6|-|TRBV5-1
CASSPAAMGLSPLHF
TGCGCCAGCAGCCCCGCGGCTATGGGATTATCACCCCTCCACTTT
>-|TRBJ2-2|TRBD2|TRAV2/TRAV8-7
CASGGGPPTNTGELFF
TGTGCTAGTGGGGGAGGGCCCCCAACGAACACCGGGGAGCTGTTTTTT
>many|TRBJ2-3|TRBD2|TRBV20-1
CSASTSGRVDTQYF
TGCAGTGCTTCGACTAGCGGGAGAGTAGATACGCAGTATTTT
>-|TRBJ2-7|-|TRBV11-1
CASSVDGHEQYF
TGTGCCAGCAGTGTAGACGGCCACGAGCAGTACTTC
>-|TRBJ2-1|TRBD2|TRBV16
CASSLHSGRPPNNEQFF
TGTGCCAGCAGCCTACATAGCGGGAGACCTCCAAACAATGAGCAGTTCTTC
>many|TRBJ2-4|TRBD2|TRBV28
CASSPPRTSGKNIQYF
TGTGCCAGCAGTCCCCCCCGGACTAGCGGAAAAAACATTCAGTACTTC
>-|TRBJ2-5|-|TRBV29-1
CSVEGVSGRQETQYF
TGCAGCGTTGAAGGGGTTTCAGGGCGACAAGAGACCCAGTACTTC
>many|TRBJ2-1|TRBD2|TRBV11-2
CASSTSGTSYNEQFF
TGTGCCAGCAGCACCTCCGGGACTAGTTACAATGAGCAGTTCTTC
>many|TRBJ2-1|TRBD2|TRBV7-8
CASSTGTSGNEQFF
TGTGCCAGCAGCACCGGGACTAGCGGCAATGAGCAGTTCTTC
>many|TRBJ1-1|-|TRBV6-5
CASSYTDGQNTEAFF
TGTGCCAGCAGTTACACCGATGGACAGAACACTGAAGCTTTCTTT
>many|TRBJ2-7|-|TRBV7-2
CASSLVLDTISYEQYF
TGTGCCAGCAGCTTAGTCTTGGACACGATCTCCTACGAGCAGTACTTC
>many|TRBJ1-2|-|TRBV29-1
CSVLISHDTHGNGYTF
TGCAGCGTTTTGATCTCCCATGACACCCACGGAAATGGCTACACCTTC
>many|TRBJ1-1|-|TRBV10-2
CASSATRSNTEAFF
TGCGCCAGCAGTGCTACCAGGTCGAACACTGAAGCTTTCTTT
>many|TRBJ2-7|-|TRBV7-8
CASSSGGYYEQYF
TGTGCCAGCAGTTCCGGGGGATACTACGAGCAGTACTTC
>many|TRBJ2-1|TRBD1|TRBV5-6
CASSTPGQGNEQFF
TGTGCCAGCAGCACGCCGGGACAGGGGAATGAGCAGTTCTTC
>many|TRBJ2-3|TRBD2|TRBV29-1
CSVGTSGPTDTQYF
TGCAGCGTTGGGACTAGCGGCCCCACAGATACGCAGTATTTT
>-|TRBJ2-7|-|TRBV7-9
CASSNSGGRGEQYF
TGTGCCAGCAGCAACTCGGGGGGCCGGGGCGAGCAGTACTTC
>many|TRBJ2-7|-|TRBV11-2
CASSLDEGDYEQYF
TGTGCCAGCAGCTTAGATGAGGGAGACTACGAGCAGTACTTC
>many|TRBJ2-7|TRBD1|TRBV6-2/TRBV6-3
CASSYSSDRGYEQYF
TGTGCCAGCAGTTACTCGTCCGACAGGGGATACGAGCAGTACTTC
>many|TRBJ2-3|TRBD2|TRBV10-3
CAIGGGTSLADTQYF
TGTGCCATCGGAGGGGGGACTAGCCTCGCAGATACGCAGTATTTT
>many|TRBJ2-7|TRBD1|TRBV28
CASSGTDRGIDEQYF
TGTGCCAGCAGTGGAACCGACAGGGGGATCGACGAGCAGTACTTC
>many|TRBJ2-7|-|TRBV29-1
CSVAAARGSYEQYF
TGCAGCGTTGCGGCGGCCCGGGGGTCCTACGAGCAGTACTTC
>many|TRBJ2-1|-|TRBV3-1
CASSQATGVADYNEQFF
TGTGCCAGCAGCCAAGCCACGGGGGTAGCAGATTACAATGAGCAGTTCTTC
>many|TRBJ2-3|-|TRBV29-1
CSVEDRGVTDTQYF
TGCAGCGTTGAAGACAGGGGGGTCACAGATACGCAGTATTTT
>many|TRBJ2-7|-|TRBV30
CAWSVGGLMGQYF
TGTGCCTGGAGTGTCGGGGGGCTGATGGGGCAGTACTTC
>-|TRBJ1-1|TRBD1|TRBV9
CASSPGGFVPNTEAFF
TGTGCCAGCAGCCCAGGGGGGTTTGTACCGAACACTGAAGCTTTCTTT